The 10 T cell receptor beta chains below all came from one sample that was sequenced in a study of molecular identifiers for immune sequencing clone quantification. TCRdb fed the PCR reads into MiXCR, producing one record per CDR3 protein. Here the sample spans approximately 500,000 distinct CDR3 sequences, about a fifth being singletons. Sequencing used naive CD8+ T cells from blood, with Jurkat cell RNA spiked in. Regarding subset: FACS-sorted CD8+CD4-CCR7+CD45RA+ naive T cells. The receptors stem from a human donor in good health. Some libraries in this study had Jurkat cell RNA spiked in.

V gene TRBV5-5 combines with J gene TRBJ1-2, with D perhaps TRBD1 (6 bases). CDR1 and CDR2 from the germline V gene are SGHKS and YYEKEE (reference sequence). V shed 1 base and J shed 6 bases, with 13 bases lying between them. The CDR3 extends over 14 amino acids. CDR3 nucleotide sequence: TGTGCCAGCAGCTTGACAGGGAGAAGTGATGGCTACACCTTC. Translating it yields CASSLTGRSDGYTF.

The chain uses TRBV27 and TRBJ2-7; D gene unclear. Germline values: CDR1 MNHEY, CDR2 SMNVEV (reference sequence). The V end lost 6 bases, the J end lost 0 bases, and 12 bases lay between the germline ends. CDR3 length: 14 residues. The CDR3 DNA reads as TGTGCCAGCAGCCCCCACCCCGCCTCCTACGAGCAGTACTTC. Encoded protein: CASSPHPASYEQYF.

This rearrangement joins TRBV11-2 to TRBJ2-7; 7 positions agree with TRBD1. CDR1 and CDR2 from the germline V gene are SGHAT and FQNNGV. The CDR3 length is 15 residues. Germline trimming cut 4 bases from V and 4 bases from J; bases unmatched to any gene: 10. CDR3: CASSSETGTIYEQYF. Here the CDR3 DNA reads TGTGCCAGCAGCTCGGAGACAGGGACAATATACGAGCAGTACTTC.

This clonotype was picked up many times. The genes are TRBV20-1 and TRBJ2-7; weak D call: TRBD2 (6 bases). CDR3 size: 12 residues. V lost 6 bases, J lost 1 base, and 10 bases lay in between. Germline CDR1 reads DFQATT; CDR2 reads SNEGSKA (reference sequence). CDR3 nucleotide sequence: TGCAGTGCAAAGGACTATTCCTACGAGCAGTACTTC. Amino acids: CSAKDYSYEQYF.

This clonotype was counted at least ten times. The chain recombines TRBV7-9 with TRBJ2-3; D is perhaps TRBD1 (6 bases). The CDR3 contains 13 residues. Germline CDR1 is SEHNR and CDR2 is FQNEAQ (reference sequence). Trimming left V 8 bases short and J 6 bases short, with 15 bases between. In nucleotides, the CDR3 is TGTGCCAGCTCGTGGGGGCCACGGGATACGCAGTATTTT. Translation gives CASSWGPRDTQYF.

Points on this clonotype: The junction shows a germline mismatch at one end, possibly a read error. V usage is TRBV3-1 and J usage is TRBJ1-2; a weak D match, TRBD1 (5 bases). Germline loops: CDR1 LGHDT, CDR2 YNNKEL (reference sequence). The CDR3 runs 16 residues. The CDR3 here is CASSPEGQLANYGHTF. The DNA of the CDR3 is TGTGCCAGCAGCCCAGAGGGGCAGTTAGCTAACTATGGCCACACCTTC.

The rearrangement links TRBV9 to TRBJ2-5; TRBD1 matches at 7 bases. V gave up 3 bases and J gave up 1 base; unmatched junction bases: 9. This CDR3 has 16 residues. The germline V gene encodes CDR1 SGDLS and CDR2 YYNGEE. The CDR3, as DNA: TGTGCCAGCAGCGCCGGGACAGTCCCAATCCAAGAGACCCAGTACTTC. Translation: CASSAGTVPIQETQYF. Using reference TRBV9 and TRBJ2-5 for the parts outside the CDR3, the full variable domain is DSGVTQTPKHLITATGQRVTLRCSPRSGDLSVYWYQQSLDQGLQFLIQYYNGEERAKGNILERFSAQQFPDLHSELNLSSLELGDSALYFCASSAGTVPIQETQYFGPGTRLLVL.

The sample holds a few counts of this clonotype. V is TRBV4-1 and J is TRBJ2-2, with D possibly TRBD2 on 5 matching bases. CDR3 length: 16 residues. Germline CDR1 is MGHRA and CDR2 is YSYEKL. The ends were cut back, 1 base at V and 6 bases at J, with 15 bases in the middle. CDR3 nucleotides: TGCGCCAGCAGCCAAGGAGTCACTACGCGGGCCGGGGAGCTGTTTTTT. Its protein is CASSQGVTTRAGELFF.

The sample holds many counts of this clonotype. The rearrangement links TRBV7-9 to TRBJ2-3; 11 nucleotides agree with TRBD2. V was clipped by 3 bases and J by 2 bases; unmatched bases: 4. The germline CDR1 and CDR2 sequences are SEHNR and FQNEAQ (reference sequence). The CDR3 totals 16 residues. This CDR3 is CASSLGLADITDTQYF. The CDR3 region has the DNA TGTGCCAGCAGCTTGGGACTAGCGGATATCACAGATACGCAGTATTTT.

This clonotype was seen more than once but under ten times. J is TRBJ2-3 and V is TRBV28; possible D gene TRBD2, 5 bases. Trimming took 5 bases from V and 2 from J, leaving 17 bases between them. Germline V gives CDR1 MDHEN, CDR2 SYDVKM. The CDR3 length is 16 residues. Here the CDR3 reads CASSATGVKATDTQYF. CDR3 sequence (DNA): TGTGCCAGCAGTGCGACCGGGGTAAAGGCCACAGATACGCAGTATTTT.